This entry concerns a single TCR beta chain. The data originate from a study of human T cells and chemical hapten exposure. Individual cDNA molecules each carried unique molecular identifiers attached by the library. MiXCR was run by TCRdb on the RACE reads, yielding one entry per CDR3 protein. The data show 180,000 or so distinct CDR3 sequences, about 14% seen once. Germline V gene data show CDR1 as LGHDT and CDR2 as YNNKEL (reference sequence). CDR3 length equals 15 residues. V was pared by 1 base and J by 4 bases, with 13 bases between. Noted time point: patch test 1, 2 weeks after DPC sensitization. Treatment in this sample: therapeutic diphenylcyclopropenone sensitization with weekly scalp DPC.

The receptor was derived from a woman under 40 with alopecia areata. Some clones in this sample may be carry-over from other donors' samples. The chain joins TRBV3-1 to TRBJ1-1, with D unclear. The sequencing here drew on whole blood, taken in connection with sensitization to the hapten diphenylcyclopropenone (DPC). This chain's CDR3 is CASSQVGSGFTEAFF. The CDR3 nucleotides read TGTGCCAGCAGCCAAGTTGGGTCGGGATTCACTGAAGCTTTCTTT.